The 32 T cell receptor beta chains listed next were all sequenced from one sample in a study of spatial heterogeneity in lung cancer. Whole-study results and caveats: Expanded alpha and beta TCR counts within tumors tracked tumor mutation counts.

TCRdb fed the 5' RACE reads into MiXCR, producing one record per CDR3 protein. The table lists almost 7,500 distinct CDR3 sequences, 11% to 15% of them singletons. Time point described: sample taken at primary tumor resection. For these TCRs, the target antigens are not known. The sequenced sample was lung tumor tissue, obtained at surgery. These receptors all stem from a female donor with early-stage non-small cell lung cancer.

The table lists this clonotype with many counts. This rearrangement joins TRBV20-1 to TRBJ2-1; weak D call: TRBD1 (5 bases). Per the germline V gene, CDR1 is DFQATT and CDR2 is SNEGSKA (reference sequence). The CDR3 covers 11 residues. Between the trimmed V and J ends, which lost 0 bases and 11 bases, there was a span of 8 bases. This CDR3 is CSARDGAQQFF. CDR3 bases: TGCAGTGCTAGAGATGGGGCCCAGCAGTTCTTC.

The chain has TRBV6-2 or TRBV6-3 and TRBJ1-1; the D is unclear. Germline lookup yields CDR1 MNHEY and CDR2 SVGEGT. The CDR3 runs to 14 residues. V lost 6 bases and J lost 0, with 11 bases in between. The CDR3 protein is CASSPDNMNTEAFF. The CDR3 bases are TGTGCCAGCAGCCCAGACAACATGAACACTGAAGCTTTCTTT.

The chain is built from TRBV7-2 and TRBJ2-1, with D uncertain. Trimming cost V 3 bases and J 4 bases, with 7 bases left between them. The CDR3 loop spans 13 amino acids. Looked up from germline, CDR1 is SGHTA and CDR2 is FQGNSA. The DNA of the CDR3 is TGTGCCAGCAGCTTTCAACAGTACAATGAGCAGTTCTTC. It is translated as CASSFQQYNEQFF.

This clonotype is medium-sized by share. The chain employs TRBV5-4 and TRBJ2-7; D is unresolved. Looked up from germline, CDR1 is SGHNT and CDR2 is YYREEE (reference sequence). The V and J ends lost 3 bases and 2 bases respectively, with 12 bases between them. There are 14 residues in the CDR3. The CDR3 here is CASSSNGVTYEQYF. The CDR3 DNA sequence: TGTGCCAGCAGCTCAAATGGGGTGACCTACGAGCAGTACTTC.

This clonotype showed up many times. This rearrangement joins TRBV14 to TRBJ1-2; D not resolved. The V and J ends lost 0 bases and 7 bases respectively, with 12 bases between them. Per the germline V gene, CDR1 is SGHDN and CDR2 is FVKESK. This CDR3 has 14 amino acids. CDR3 sequence: CASSQEFWNGGYTF. CDR3 coding DNA: TGTGCCAGCAGCCAAGAATTTTGGAACGGTGGCTACACCTTC. The whole variable domain, filled in from reference TRBV14 and TRBJ1-2, reads EAGVTQFPSHSVIEKGQTVTLRCDPISGHDNLYWYRRVMGKEIKFLLHFVKESKQDESGMPNNRFLAERTGGTYSTLKVQPAELEDSGVYFCASSQEFWNGGYTFGSGTRLTVV.

This clonotype counts as medium-sized. The CDR3 nucleotides read TGTGCCAGCAGCCCATTAGACTCCCTGGAGACCCAGTACTTC. Its translation: CASSPLDSLETQYF. The chain is built from TRBV12-3 or TRBV12-4 and TRBJ2-5; no firm D call. The length of the CDR3 is 14 residues. The V end was cut by 6 bases, the J end by 5 bases, with 16 bases between.

This clonotype was found many times. This chain connects TRBV3-1 to TRBJ2-5; possible D gene TRBD2, 6 bases. Germline V gene lookup returns CDR1 LGHDT and CDR2 YNNKEL (reference sequence). The V end was cut by 1 base, the J end by 4 bases, with 16 bases between. CDR3 size: 16 residues. The DNA for the CDR3 is TGTGCCAGCAGCCAAGGATTCTCGACTAGGGGAGAGACCCAGTACTTC. Amino acid sequence: CASSQGFSTRGETQYF.

Many counts were recorded for this clonotype. CDR3 sequence (DNA): TGTGCCAGCAGTTTGCAAACCAGCCACACCGGGGAGCTGTTTTTT. It yields the protein CASSLQTSHTGELFF. The rearrangement uses TRBV12-3 or TRBV12-4 and TRBJ2-2; D is uncertain. This CDR3 contains 15 residues. The V end lost 3 bases, the J end lost 3 bases, and 11 bases lay between the germline ends.

This clonotype occurred many times. This chain connects TRBV12-5 to TRBJ2-3, with 13 bases matching TRBD2. Germline V gives CDR1 LGHNT, CDR2 FRNRAP. CDR3 size: 16 residues. Trimming at V came to 4 bases and at J to 4 bases, leaving 5 bases not matched to a gene. The CDR3 reads CASGSGLAGVADTQYF. In DNA, the CDR3 is TGTGCTAGTGGTTCCGGACTAGCGGGGGTGGCAGATACGCAGTATTTT.

This clonotype turned up a few times. V gene TRBV15 combines with J gene TRBJ2-7; 8 bases align to TRBD1. The ends lost 1 base at V and 6 bases at J; junction bases unmatched: 8. Germline CDR1 is LNHNV and CDR2 is YYDKDF (reference sequence). This CDR3 contains 15 residues. The CDR3 protein is CATSRVRQGASEQYF. The CDR3 DNA reads TGTGCCACCAGCAGAGTTCGGCAGGGGGCGAGCGAGCAGTACTTC. Full variable domain (outside the CDR3, taken from reference TRBV15 and TRBJ2-7): DAMVIQNPRYQVTQFGKPVTLSCSQTLNHNVMYWYQQKSSQAPKLLFHYYDKDFNNEADTPDNFQSRRPNTSFCFLDIRSPGLGDTAMYLCATSRVRQGASEQYFGPGTRLTVT.

This clonotype is medium-sized (0.01 to 0.1%) within its sample. The rearrangement links TRBV6-1 to TRBJ2-5, with D perhaps TRBD1 (5 bases). The CDR3 runs 15 residues. V was shortened by 7 bases and J by 1 base, with 16 bases between the two germline ends. Germline values: CDR1 MNHNS, CDR2 SASEGT. The CDR3 coding sequence is TGTGCCAGCATCCCCGGGCGACAGCTCCAAGAGACCCAGTACTTC. Amino acids: CASIPGRQLQETQYF.

By its share, this clonotype is medium-sized. V gene TRBV12-3 or TRBV12-4 combines with J gene TRBJ1-2; 7 nucleotides agree with TRBD1. There are 16 residues in the CDR3. Trimming removed 5 bases from V and 3 bases from J; junction bases left unmatched: 12. CDR3 sequence: CASSGWTGPQDYGYTF. In nucleotides, the CDR3 is TGTGCCAGCAGTGGTTGGACAGGCCCCCAGGACTATGGCTACACCTTC.

This clonotype has ten or more counts. The rearrangement uses TRBV20-1 and TRBJ2-7; tentatively, D is TRBD2 (6 bases). The CDR3 length is 17 residues. V was pared by 1 base and J by 1 base, with 20 bases between. CDR1 is DFQATT and CDR2 is SNEGSKA in the germline V gene (reference sequence). The CDR3 coding sequence is TGCAGTGCTAGAGGTTCCTTGCGGGGCAGGACTTCCTACGAGCAGTACTTC. It translates to CSARGSLRGRTSYEQYF.

This clonotype was picked up many times. The chain has TRBV4-2 and TRBJ2-1; TRBD2 matches at 10 bases. Trimming cost V 0 bases and J 7 bases; bases outside gene matches: 9. The CDR3 has 17 residues. Germline CDR1 and CDR2: LGHNA and YNFKEQ. The CDR3 reads CASSQDPPSGGWNEQFF. CDR3 nucleotide sequence: TGTGCCAGCAGCCAAGACCCACCTAGCGGGGGTTGGAATGAGCAGTTCTTC.

This clonotype occurred a few times. This clone may be a read error of a much larger clone one base away. In this CDR3 the conserved last residue, phenylalanine or tryptophan, is missing, so a read error is likely. The V and J genes are TRBV7-3 and TRBJ2-3; perhaps TRBD1 as D (6 bases). Looked up from germline, CDR1 is SGHTA and CDR2 is FQGTGA. This CDR3 is built from 15 residues. V lost 0 bases and J lost 2, with 9 bases in between. The CDR3 sequence: CASSLTGQPTDTQYS. DNA of the CDR3: TGTGCCAGCAGCTTAACCGGACAGCCCACAGATACGCAGTATTCT.

This clonotype was detected once. The rearrangement uses TRBV9 and TRBJ2-3; TRBD2 agrees at 9 bases. There are 16 residues in the CDR3. Losses at the gene ends were 4 bases for V and 2 bases for J; bases not matched to a gene: 8. Germline V gene sequence: CDR1 SGDLS, CDR2 YYNGEE. CDR3 coding DNA: TGTGCCAGCAGCCCGAGTAGCGGGGGATTCACAGATACGCAGTATTTT. This translates into CASSPSSGGFTDTQYF.

The chain links TRBV7-2 to TRBJ2-1; 10 nucleotides match TRBD1. V lost 4 bases, J lost 16 bases, and 16 bases stayed unmatched. The length of the CDR3 is 15 residues. Germline lookup yields CDR1 SGHTA and CDR2 FQGNSA. CDR3 coding DNA: TGTGCCAGCAGCTCTCTCTCCCAGACAGGGGGCGTAACTTTCTTC. This gives the protein CASSSLSQTGGVTFF.

This clonotype rates as medium-sized. The chain uses TRBV20-1 and TRBJ1-1, with a weak D call TRBD1 (6 bases). This CDR3 is built from 13 residues. Germline V lookup: CDR1 DFQATT, CDR2 SNEGSKA (reference sequence). Deletions cut 5 bases from V and 4 bases from J, with 14 bases between. CDR3 region: CSAPRRGGTEAFF. DNA for the CDR3: TGCAGTGCTCCCCGCAGGGGCGGCACTGAAGCTTTCTTT.

This clonotype was counted many times. This chain joins TRBV7-9 and TRBJ1-1, with D perhaps TRBD1 (6 bases). The germline V and J ends were trimmed by 5 bases and 3 bases, with 10 bases remaining between them. Germline V lookup: CDR1 SEHNR, CDR2 FQNEAQ (reference sequence). This CDR3 comprises 13 residues. As DNA, the CDR3 is TGTGCCAGCAGCCTACAGGGTGACACTGAAGCTTTCTTT. It encodes CASSLQGDTEAFF.

This clonotype was seen at least ten times. J is TRBJ2-3 and V is TRBV5-1; either TRBD1 or TRBD2 may supply D (5 bases each). With 0 bases removed from V and 1 base from J, the gap between germline ends came to 9 bases. The CDR3 extends over 15 amino acids. Germline-derived CDR1 and CDR2 are SGHRS and YFSETQ. The CDR3 DNA reads as TGCGCCAGCAGCTTGGACGGGGACGGCACAGATACGCAGTATTTT. Residues: CASSLDGDGTDTQYF.

By proportion, this clonotype is medium-sized (0.01 to 0.1%). The V and J genes are TRBV20-1 and TRBJ2-3; 12 bases map to TRBD2. The germline gives CDR1 DFQATT, CDR2 SNEGSKA (reference sequence). This CDR3 region has 14 residues. The V and J ends lost 5 bases and 4 bases, in that order; junction bases with no gene match: 4. DNA of the CDR3: TGCAGTGCTTGGACTAGCGGGGCTGCAGATACGCAGTATTTT. It yields the protein CSAWTSGAADTQYF.

Relative to its sample, this clonotype is medium-sized. The chain joins TRBV20-1 to TRBJ2-5; 7 bases fit TRBD2. From germline, CDR1 is DFQATT and CDR2 SNEGSKA (reference sequence). J lost 3 bases, V lost 6 bases, and 1 base had no gene match. The CDR3 loop spans 11 amino acids. CDR3 coding DNA: TGCAGTGCGGCGGGGGAAGAGACCCAGTACTTC. Protein: CSAAGEETQYF.

In its sample, this clonotype was seen many times. V is TRBV5-5 and J is TRBJ1-4; perhaps TRBD1 as D (5 bases). The ends were cut back, 4 bases at V and 8 bases at J, with 18 bases in the middle. The CDR3 totals 15 residues. CDR1 and CDR2 from the germline V gene are SGHKS and YYEKEE (reference sequence). CDR3: CASSRPGTGLEKLFF. CDR3 DNA sequence: TGTGCCAGCAGCCGACCCGGGACCGGCTTAGAAAAACTGTTTTTT.

This clonotype was seen ten or more times. The V gene is TRBV18, the J gene TRBJ2-3; TRBD2 matches at 8 bases. With V trimmed by 3 bases and J by 3 bases, 11 bases remained unmatched. CDR1 is KGHSH, CDR2 LQKENI, per germline. The CDR3 sequence is 17 residues long. The CDR3 nucleotides are TGTGCCAGCTCACCTACCCAGGCGGTAGCGGGGACAGATACGCAGTATTTT. Protein sequence: CASSPTQAVAGTDTQYF.

The chain combines TRBV12-3 or TRBV12-4 with TRBJ2-3, with TRBD2 matching 8 bases. The CDR3 contains 16 residues. Unmatched junction bases numbered 10, after V lost 6 bases and J lost 2 bases. DNA of the CDR3: TGTGCCAGCAGCCCCCAGCGGGGGACCTCCACAGATACGCAGTATTTT. Translating gives CASSPQRGTSTDTQYF.

In this sample, this clonotype turned up many times. The genes are TRBV20-1 and TRBJ1-1, with D unclear. Per the germline V gene, CDR1 is DFQATT and CDR2 is SNEGSKA (reference sequence). CDR3 length: 14 amino acids. Trimming left V 0 bases short and J 6 bases short, with 14 bases between. The CDR3: CSARDRVRASEAFF. In DNA form, the CDR3 reads TGCAGTGCTAGAGATCGGGTGAGAGCTTCTGAAGCTTTCTTT.

This clonotype occurred many times. The CDR3 region has the DNA TGTGCCAGCAGCGAGCCGGCTCGGGATACGCAGTATTTT. Its translation is CASSEPARDTQYF. The rearrangement joins TRBV6-1 to TRBJ2-3; D unresolved. CDR1 MNHNS and CDR2 SASEGT come from the germline V gene. The ends were cut back, 6 bases at V and 6 bases at J, with 13 bases in the middle. The CDR3 is made up of 13 amino acids.

This clonotype counts as medium-sized. The chain has TRBV4-1 and TRBJ1-6, with D possibly TRBD1 on 6 matching bases. This CDR3 has 14 residues. Germline loops: CDR1 MGHRA, CDR2 YSYEKL. V was shortened by 1 base and J by 11 bases, with 12 bases between the two germline ends. The CDR3: CASSQALTGPPLHF. CDR3 bases: TGCGCCAGCAGCCAAGCCCTGACAGGACCACCCCTCCACTTT.

This clonotype was observed a single time. The DNA of the CDR3 is TGCGCCAGCAGCTTGGGACAGGGGTTTGTCTATGGCTACACCTTC. Protein: CASSLGQGFVYGYTF. V is TRBV5-1 and J is TRBJ1-2; 8 bases agree with TRBD1. CDR1 SGHRS and CDR2 YFSETQ come from the germline V gene. There are 15 residues in the CDR3. The trim removed 0 bases at V and 4 bases at J, leaving 5 bases unmatched.

By share of the sample, this clonotype is medium-sized. The gene calls are TRBV12-3 or TRBV12-4 and TRBJ2-1; tentative D call: TRBD1 (5 bases). The CDR3 covers 15 residues. With 3 bases removed from V and 4 bases from J, the gap between germline ends came to 13 bases. CDR3 sequence (DNA): TGTGCCAGCAGTTTGGTGAGACAGACGTACAATGAGCAGTTCTTC. Encoded protein: CASSLVRQTYNEQFF.

This clonotype was observed at least ten times. The rearrangement links TRBV3-1 to TRBJ2-4; D is ambiguous. Trimming cost V 3 bases and J 7 bases, with 7 bases left between them. Germline assignment: CDR1 LGHDT and CDR2 YNNKEL (reference sequence). This CDR3 has 12 amino acids. CDR3 in amino acids: CASSQVSNIQYF. The DNA of the CDR3 is TGTGCCAGCAGCCAGGTCTCGAACATTCAGTACTTC.

This clonotype counts as medium-sized. DNA for the CDR3: TGTGCCATCAGTGAGTCAGGGCCCAATCAGCCCCAGCATTTT. This sequence encodes CAISESGPNQPQHF. The chain couples TRBV10-3 to TRBJ1-5, with no clear D. Deletions cut 0 bases from V and 3 bases from J, with 6 bases between. Germline V CDR1 and CDR2: ENHRY, SYGVKD. This CDR3 has 14 residues.